The 14 T cell receptor beta chains reported below all come from one sample, sequenced in a study of cytomegalovirus exposure and HLA in healthy donors. The PCR ran on 60 Vbeta and 13 Jbeta primers. The assay was immunoSEQ multiplex PCR, and TCRdb's table has in-frame clones only and misses some. The sample holds 70,000 to 95,000 clones, roughly 58% seen once. The sample taken for sequencing was PBMCs. These receptors all come from a woman in her 30s in good health and CMV-seropositive.

The chain combines TRBV11-2 with TRBJ1-6; TRBD1 aligns across 7 bases. V shed 5 bases and J 9 bases; nucleotides not matched to a gene: 13. The germline gives CDR1 SGHAT, CDR2 FQNNGV. The CDR3 covers 16 residues. CDR3 in amino acids: CASSEGDRSVGSPLHF. The CDR3 DNA reads as TGTGCCAGCAGCGAAGGGGACAGAAGCGTGGGTTCACCCCTCCACTTT.

V gene TRBV6-5 combines with J gene TRBJ2-7; tentatively, D is TRBD1 (5 bases). The length of the CDR3 is 11 residues. V was shortened by 4 bases and J by 6 bases, with 7 bases between the two germline ends. Germline V gives CDR1 MNHEY, CDR2 SVGAGI. Here the CDR3 DNA reads TGTGCCAGCAGTTCAGGGCCCGAGCAGTACTTC. It codes for CASSSGPEQYF.

J is TRBJ2-7 and V is TRBV2; possibly TRBD1 for D (6 bases). The V end was cut by 7 bases, the J end by 1 base, with 17 bases between. This CDR3 contains 15 residues. CDR1 and CDR2 from the germline V gene are SNHLY and FYNNEI. CDR3 region: CASTLDSHISYEQYF. The DNA of the CDR3 is TGTGCCAGCACTCTGGACAGCCACATTTCCTACGAGCAGTACTTC.

This clone came up a few times. The chain has TRBV7-3 and TRBJ2-1; 7 bases are a match to TRBD2. Trimming took 5 bases from V and 0 from J; bases not matched to a gene: 7. Germline V gene sequence: CDR1 SGHTA, CDR2 FQGTGA. There are 16 residues in the CDR3. The CDR3 loop reads CASSRDGGSSYNEQFF. DNA of the CDR3: TGTGCCAGCAGCCGTGACGGGGGGAGCTCCTACAATGAGCAGTTCTTC.

The chain carries TRBV6-1 and TRBJ1-1; 10 positions match TRBD1. From germline, CDR1 is MNHNS and CDR2 SASEGT. Losses at the gene ends were 6 bases for V and 2 bases for J; bases not matched to a gene: 6. The CDR3 consists of 15 residues. The CDR3 DNA reads TGTGCCAGCAGACAACCGACAGGGGGCAACACTGAAGCTTTCTTT. It encodes CASRQPTGGNTEAFF.

This clone was counted a few times. The chain has TRBV4-2 and TRBJ1-6; 7 bases are shared with TRBD1. Germline CDR1 reads LGHNA; CDR2 reads YNFKEQ. This CDR3 region has 16 residues. V trimming: 2 bases; J trimming: 5 bases; junction bases outside the gene matches: 6. The CDR3 reads CASSQRGGADNSPLHF. CDR3 bases: TGTGCCAGCAGCCAAAGAGGGGGCGCCGATAATTCACCCCTCCACTTT.

This clone was seen more than once but under ten times. This chain connects TRBV7-6 to TRBJ2-2; D is unresolved. The V gene lost 2 bases and the J gene lost 0 bases, with 4 bases spanning the gap. CDR3 length: 14 amino acids. Germline CDR1 reads SGHVS; CDR2 reads FNYEAQ. This chain's CDR3 is CASSLLSNTGELFF. CDR3 bases: TGTGCCAGCAGCTTATTATCGAACACCGGGGAGCTGTTTTTT.

This rearrangement joins TRBV13 to TRBJ2-7; a possible D gene is TRBD2 (6 bases). The CDR3 runs 14 residues. Germline V gene data show CDR1 as PRHDT and CDR2 as FYEKMQ (reference sequence). V shed 5 bases and J shed 2 bases, with 13 bases lying between them. Here the CDR3 DNA reads TGTGCCAGCAGCCCGGGACTGATGACCTACGAGCAGTACTTC. Translating it yields CASSPGLMTYEQYF.

The table lists this clone with many counts. The identical CDR3 is also encoded by other nucleotide sequences in the sample. The V and J genes are TRBV7-2 and TRBJ1-1; perhaps TRBD1 as D (6 bases). Trimming removed 5 bases at V and 3 bases at J, with 10 bases between. CDR3 size: 13 residues. From germline, CDR1 is SGHTA and CDR2 FQGNSA. CDR3 bases: TGTGCCAGCAGCGCACAGGGTTACACTGAAGCTTTCTTT. This encodes CASSAQGYTEAFF.

The CDR3 loop is CASSQRQFMNTEAFF. DNA of the CDR3: TGCGCCAGCAGCCAGAGACAGTTTATGAACACTGAAGCTTTCTTT. The genes are TRBV4-1 and TRBJ1-1; maybe TRBD1 (5 bases). The CDR3 has 15 residues. Looked up from germline, CDR1 is MGHRA and CDR2 is YSYEKL. The germline V and J ends were trimmed by 3 bases and 0 bases, with 11 bases remaining between them.

V and J are TRBV7-2 and TRBJ1-5; D is undetermined. Trimming removed 1 base at V and 9 bases at J, with 10 bases between. CDR3 size: 13 residues. CDR1 is SGHTA, CDR2 FQGNSA, per germline. CDR3 protein: CASSLGWRGPQHF. The CDR3 bases are TGTGCCAGCAGCTTAGGCTGGCGAGGGCCCCAGCATTTT.

J is TRBJ1-1 and V is TRBV12-5, with D unclear. Between the trimmed V and J ends, which lost 2 bases and 5 bases, there was a span of 12 bases. CDR3 length: 14 residues. Germline V gene lookup returns CDR1 LGHNT and CDR2 FRNRAP. The CDR3 sequence: CASGLPITGTEAFF. The CDR3 nucleotides read TGTGCTAGTGGTTTGCCGATAACGGGGACTGAAGCTTTCTTT. The whole variable domain, filled in from reference TRBV12-5 and TRBJ1-1, reads DARVTQTPRHKVTEMGQEVTMRCQPILGHNTVFWYRQTMMQGLELLAYFRNRAPLDDSGMPKDRFSAEMPDATLATLKIQPSEPRDSAVYFCASGLPITGTEAFFGQGTRLTVV.

The sample holds a few counts of this clone. The chain employs TRBV6-6 and TRBJ1-1; D perhaps matches TRBD1 (6 bases). Per germline, CDR1 MNHNY and CDR2 SVGAGI (reference sequence). There are 13 residues in the CDR3. V shed 7 bases and J shed 4 bases, with 13 bases lying between them. For the CDR3, the DNA is TGTGCCAGCACTTGGGGGCTGGGCACTGAAGCTTTCTTT. Its translation is CASTWGLGTEAFF.

This chain uses TRBV6-1 with TRBJ1-1; perhaps TRBD1 as D (5 bases). Trimming shortened V by 2 bases and J by 5 bases, and 15 bases separated the two germline ends. This CDR3 comprises 15 residues. Germline CDR1 and CDR2: MNHNS and SASEGT. The CDR3 bases are TGTGCCAGCAGTGAATCCCGGGCAGGGCTGACTGAAGCTTTCTTT. Translation: CASSESRAGLTEAFF.